A single T cell receptor beta chain is shown here with its context. The sample comes from a study of blood T cell repertoires in COVID-19. With V trimmed by 4 bases and J by 7 bases, 7 bases remained unmatched. From germline, CDR1 is SSHAT and CDR2 FNYEAQ (reference sequence). This CDR3 has 15 amino acids. Profiling relied on immunoSEQ multiplex PCR, and the TCRdb table lists in-frame clones only, not all of them. The sample consists of approximately 190,000 clones, roughly 82% of them appearing once. Specimen: PBMCs or T cells enriched from blood (not recorded which). This chain links TRBV7-7 with TRBJ2-2; TRBD1 aligns across 9 bases. The sequence came from a woman aged 60 to 75 with acute COVID-19. The CDR3 coding sequence is TGTGCCAGCAGCTCGGGACAGGGAATCAGCGGGGAGCTGTTTTTT. Protein product: CASSSGQGISGELFF.